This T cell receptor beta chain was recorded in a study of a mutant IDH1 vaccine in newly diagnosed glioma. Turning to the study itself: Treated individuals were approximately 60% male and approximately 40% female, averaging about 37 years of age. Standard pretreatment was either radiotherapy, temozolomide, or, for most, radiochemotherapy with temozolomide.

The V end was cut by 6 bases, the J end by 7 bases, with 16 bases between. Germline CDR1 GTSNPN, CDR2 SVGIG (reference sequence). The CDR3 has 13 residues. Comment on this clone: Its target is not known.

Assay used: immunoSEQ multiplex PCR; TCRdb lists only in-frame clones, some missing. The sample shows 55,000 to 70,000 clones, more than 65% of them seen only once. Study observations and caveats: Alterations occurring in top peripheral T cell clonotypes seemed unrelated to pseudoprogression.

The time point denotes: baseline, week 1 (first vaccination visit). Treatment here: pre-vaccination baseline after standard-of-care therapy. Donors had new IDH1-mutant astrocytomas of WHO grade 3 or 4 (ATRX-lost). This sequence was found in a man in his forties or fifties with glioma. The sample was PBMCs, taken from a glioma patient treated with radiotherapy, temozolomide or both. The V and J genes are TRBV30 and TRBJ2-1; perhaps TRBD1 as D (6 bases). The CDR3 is CACFRFTGNEQFF. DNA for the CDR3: TGTGCCTGTTTTCGATTCACAGGGAATGAGCAGTTCTTC.